The 28 T cell receptor beta chains given below trace back to one sample, sequenced in a study of blood T cell repertoires in COVID-19. Profiling relied on immunoSEQ multiplex PCR, and the TCRdb table lists in-frame clones only, not all of them. The table has about 120,000 clones, approximately 80% seen once. Sequenced material: peripheral blood. Receptors were obtained from a human donor in a cohort sampled during active COVID-19.

This clone has a single count. The chain is built from TRBV28 and TRBJ2-7; 11 nucleotides align to TRBD2. The V segment lost 5 bases and the J segment 6 bases; nucleotides outside the gene matches: 6. This CDR3 has 14 residues. Germline assignment: CDR1 MDHEN and CDR2 SYDVKM. Here the CDR3 reads CASSLLAGGTEQYF. DNA of the CDR3: TGTGCCAGCAGTCTATTAGCGGGAGGGACCGAGCAGTACTTC.

The V and J genes are TRBV5-6 and TRBJ1-2, with D possibly TRBD1 on 5 matching bases. V lost 6 bases and J 2 bases, leaving 23 bases between the germline ends. Looked up from germline, CDR1 is SGHDT and CDR2 is YYEEEE. CDR3 length: 17 residues. This chain's CDR3 is CASTLASVGVFNYGYTF. The CDR3 nucleotides read TGTGCCAGCACTCTGGCCTCCGTAGGGGTATTCAACTATGGCTACACCTTC. Full variable domain (outside the CDR3, taken from reference TRBV5-6 and TRBJ1-2): DAGVTQSPTHLIKTRGQQVTLRCSPKSGHDTVSWYQQALGQGPQFIFQYYEEEERQRGNFPDRFSGHQFPNYSSELNVNALLLGDSALYLCASTLASVGVFNYGYTFGSGTRLTVV.

This chain links TRBV12-3 or TRBV12-4 with TRBJ1-2; tentatively, D is TRBD1 (5 bases). V shed 6 bases and J shed 1 base, with 9 bases lying between them. The CDR3 has 13 amino acids. CDR3 DNA sequence: TGTGCCAGCAGACCGACAGTTAACTATGGCTACACCTTC. Amino acids: CASRPTVNYGYTF.

The CDR3 loop is CSASTSALGYEQYF. Here the CDR3 DNA reads TGCAGTGCTAGTACCAGCGCCCTTGGGTACGAGCAGTACTTC. The J gene is TRBJ2-7, the V gene TRBV20-1, with D unclear. This CDR3 comprises 14 residues. With 3 bases removed from V and 4 bases from J, the gap between germline ends came to 16 bases. Germline-derived CDR1 and CDR2 are DFQATT and SNEGSKA (reference sequence).

The V call is TRBV9, the J call TRBJ1-5; D unclear. CDR1 SGDLS and CDR2 YYNGEE come from the germline V gene. The CDR3 loop spans 13 amino acids. Trimming removed 4 bases from V and 5 bases from J, with 10 bases in between. In DNA form, the CDR3 reads TGTGCCAGCAGCTCCGGTCGGGATCAGCCCCAGCATTTT. It is translated as CASSSGRDQPQHF.

The V gene is TRBV25-1, the J gene TRBJ2-7; 10 bases line up with TRBD1. The germline CDR1 and CDR2 sequences are MGHDK and SYGVNS. The CDR3 spans 13 residues. V dropped 6 bases and J dropped 5; count of bases not matched to a gene: 4. CDR3 sequence: CASSGQGENEQYF. As DNA, the CDR3 is TGTGCCAGCAGCGGACAGGGGGAAAACGAGCAGTACTTC.

CDR3 in DNA: TGCAGCGTCCTAGCCGGTAACTATGGCTACACCTTC. As protein: CSVLAGNYGYTF. The rearrangement uses TRBV29-1 and TRBJ1-2; D is unresolved. CDR1 and CDR2 from the germline V gene are SQVTM and ANQGSEA. The V end was cut by 6 bases, the J end by 1 base, with 9 bases between. This CDR3 has 12 residues.

The chain recombines TRBV19 with TRBJ1-4; D may be TRBD1 (6 bases). The V and J ends lost 3 bases and 10 bases respectively, with 15 bases between them. Germline V gene lookup returns CDR1 LNHDA and CDR2 SQIVND (reference sequence). The CDR3 runs 14 residues. CDR3 residues: CASSIPGQPGKLFF. CDR3 DNA: TGTGCCAGTAGTATCCCCGGACAGCCGGGAAAACTGTTTTTT.

The chain is built from TRBV30 and TRBJ1-1; no definite D call. The V and J ends lost 2 bases and 7 bases respectively, with 14 bases between them. This CDR3 comprises 13 residues. Germline loops: CDR1 GTSNPN, CDR2 SVGIG (reference sequence). As DNA, the CDR3 is TGTGCCTGGAGTATCGGGTCGGCCTTTGAAGCTTTCTTT. This translates into CAWSIGSAFEAFF.

This sequence joins TRBV4-1 and TRBJ2-1, with 8 bases identical to TRBD1. The CDR3 is 18 residues long. The germline gives CDR1 MGHRA, CDR2 YSYEKL. V dropped 0 bases and J dropped 2; count of bases not matched to a gene: 9. CDR3 DNA: TGCGCCAGCAGCCAAGATCCCCGGACAGGGAAGACCTACAATGAGCAGTTCTTC. Translation: CASSQDPRTGKTYNEQFF.

This rearrangement joins TRBV10-1 to TRBJ2-7; D possibly corresponds to TRBD2 (5 bases). Trimming took 6 bases from V and 2 from J, leaving 8 bases between them. Per germline, CDR1 WNHNN and CDR2 SYGVQD (reference sequence). This CDR3 region has 12 residues. CDR3 sequence: CASSLGTYEQYF. Here the CDR3 DNA reads TGCGCCAGCAGCCTCGGGACCTACGAGCAGTACTTC.

This clone was counted a single time. V is TRBV18 and J is TRBJ1-1; 9 nucleotides line up with TRBD1. The germline gives CDR1 KGHSH, CDR2 LQKENI. CDR3 length: 16 amino acids. The J segment lost 4 bases and the V segment lost 2 bases, leaving 8 bases of the junction unmatched. The CDR3 sequence is CASSPLADRGITEAFF. Written as DNA, the CDR3 is TGTGCCAGCTCACCATTGGCAGACAGGGGGATCACTGAAGCTTTCTTT.

J is TRBJ2-7 and V is TRBV4-2, with 9 nucleotides matching TRBD2. Germline V gene sequence: CDR1 LGHNA, CDR2 YNFKEQ. V was clipped by 0 bases and J by 1 base; unmatched bases: 7. The CDR3 consists of 17 residues. The CDR3 loop is CASSQDGSGGLSYEQYF. CDR3 nucleotides: TGTGCCAGCAGCCAAGATGGTAGCGGGGGCCTTTCCTACGAGCAGTACTTC.

Only a few counts were recorded for this clone. The rearrangement links TRBV7-9 to TRBJ2-7; 9 bases match TRBD1. J gave up 1 base and V 1 base, and 2 bases lay outside the gene matches. This CDR3 has 15 amino acids. Germline assignment: CDR1 SEHNR and CDR2 FQNEAQ (reference sequence). As DNA, the CDR3 is TGTGCCAGCAGCTTAGGACAGGGGGGGTCCTACGAGCAGTACTTC. It is translated as CASSLGQGGSYEQYF.

The V gene is TRBV13, the J gene TRBJ2-7, with a tentative D call TRBD1 (6 bases). Between the trimmed V and J ends, which lost 4 bases and 6 bases, there was a span of 10 bases. From germline, CDR1 is PRHDT and CDR2 FYEKMQ (reference sequence). The CDR3 is made up of 12 amino acids. CDR3 sequence: CASSSRGGEQYF. The CDR3, as DNA: TGTGCCAGCAGCTCCCGAGGGGGCGAGCAGTACTTC.

The chain employs TRBV7-9 and TRBJ1-2; 10 bases match TRBD1. This CDR3 has 14 residues. J was trimmed by 7 bases and V by 2 bases; bases with no gene match: 4. Per the germline V gene, CDR1 is SEHNR and CDR2 is FQNEAQ (reference sequence). The CDR3 DNA reads TGTGCCAGCAGCTTACCTGGGACAGGGGTTGGCTACACCTTC. Translation gives CASSLPGTGVGYTF.

This chain's CDR3 is CSVLAENTGELFF. CDR3 in DNA: TGCAGCGTTTTAGCGGAGAACACCGGGGAGCTGTTTTTT. J is TRBJ2-2 and V is TRBV29-1; possibly TRBD2 for D (6 bases). The CDR3 has 13 amino acids. Deletions cut 5 bases from V and 1 base from J, with 8 bases between. Germline CDR1 SQVTM, CDR2 ANQGSEA.

The chain links TRBV7-6 to TRBJ1-2; 7 bases are shared with TRBD1. Germline lookup yields CDR1 SGHVS and CDR2 FNYEAQ. V shed 1 base, J shed 4 bases, and the junction held 6 bases outside the gene matches. The CDR3 is 15 amino acids. CDR3: CASSLGGQGGYGYTF. CDR3 coding DNA: TGTGCCAGCAGCTTAGGGGGGCAGGGGGGCTATGGCTACACCTTC.

The chain recombines TRBV27 with TRBJ1-2; 8 positions match TRBD1. Per the germline V gene, CDR1 is MNHEY and CDR2 is SMNVEV (reference sequence). Trimming cost V 0 bases and J 4 bases; bases outside gene matches: 10. The CDR3 is 17 residues long. The CDR3, as DNA: TGTGCCAGCAGTTTATCTGTGGACAGGGCGGATGCCTATGGCTACACCTTC. This gives the protein CASSLSVDRADAYGYTF.

The chain carries TRBV6-6 and TRBJ2-1; possibly TRBD1 for D (6 bases). The CDR3 has 15 amino acids. The germline V gene encodes CDR1 MNHNY and CDR2 SVGAGI (reference sequence). Trimming removed 6 bases from V and 0 bases from J, with 12 bases in between. The CDR3 here is CASRSGQNSYNEQFF. The DNA of the CDR3 is TGTGCCAGCAGGTCGGGACAAAACTCCTACAATGAGCAGTTCTTC.

The chain employs TRBV5-6 and TRBJ1-5; D gene ambiguous. The CDR3 has 18 residues. Germline CDR1 SGHDT, CDR2 YYEEEE. V lost 4 bases to trimming and J lost 0 bases, with 20 bases between them. Here the CDR3 reads CASSLLNRRGYSNQPQHF. DNA for the CDR3: TGTGCCAGCAGCCTCCTAAACCGGCGGGGTTATAGCAATCAGCCCCAGCATTTT.

This chain links TRBV9 with TRBJ2-1; TRBD2 agrees at 7 bases. Looked up from germline, CDR1 is SGDLS and CDR2 is YYNGEE. The CDR3 runs to 17 residues. Trimming took 0 bases from V and 8 from J; bases not matched to a gene: 14. CDR3 coding DNA: TGTGCCAGCAGCGTAGAAACGGGAGGTCCTGGTAGGCATGAGCAGTTCTTC. Amino acid sequence: CASSVETGGPGRHEQFF. The full variable domain, its missing parts supplied by reference TRBV9 and TRBJ2-1, is DSGVTQTPKHLITATGQRVTLRCSPRSGDLSVYWYQQSLDQGLQFLIQYYNGEERAKGNILERFSAQQFPDLHSELNLSSLELGDSALYFCASSVETGGPGRHEQFFGPGTRLTVL.

This sequence joins TRBV2 and TRBJ1-5; maybe TRBD1 (5 bases). Germline loops: CDR1 SNHLY, CDR2 FYNNEI. Trimming cost V 0 bases and J 2 bases, with 11 bases left between them. The CDR3 is 16 amino acids. The CDR3 protein is CASSEALEGGNQPQHF. DNA for the CDR3: TGTGCCAGCAGTGAAGCGCTGGAAGGGGGCAATCAGCCCCAGCATTTT.

The J gene is TRBJ2-7, the V gene TRBV24-1, with 8 bases identical to TRBD1. V lost 3 bases, J lost 4 bases, and 10 bases stayed unmatched. Looked up from germline, CDR1 is KGHDR and CDR2 is SFDVKD. This CDR3 has 16 residues. CDR3 region: CATSDSQGAEVYEQYF. In DNA, the CDR3 is TGTGCCACCAGTGATAGCCAGGGGGCGGAGGTTTACGAGCAGTACTTC.

V gene TRBV27 combines with J gene TRBJ2-7; D gene uncertain. The CDR3 is made up of 13 amino acids. Germline CDR1 reads MNHEY; CDR2 reads SMNVEV (reference sequence). Trimming took 3 bases from V and 3 from J, leaving 9 bases between them. CDR3 bases: TGTGCCAGCAGTTTTGGTCCAGGCTACGAGCAGTACTTC. Encoded protein: CASSFGPGYEQYF.

J is TRBJ1-6 and V is TRBV6-5; 7 bases agree with TRBD1. This CDR3 comprises 15 residues. From germline, CDR1 is MNHEY and CDR2 SVGAGI. With 8 bases clipped from V and 6 bases from J, the junction kept 10 bases outside the gene matches. CDR3 sequence (DNA): TGTGCCAGCGCAGAGACGGGACAGAGTAATTCACCCCTCCACTTT. It codes for CASAETGQSNSPLHF.

The rearrangement links TRBV6-5 to TRBJ1-5; D perhaps matches TRBD1 (5 bases). V was clipped by 7 bases and J by 0 bases, with 13 bases between them. Germline V gene sequence: CDR1 MNHEY, CDR2 SVGAGI. This CDR3 is built from 15 residues. This CDR3 is CASTLGGVSNQPQHF. DNA for the CDR3: TGTGCCAGCACTTTGGGGGGGGTTAGCAATCAGCCCCAGCATTTT.

The J gene is TRBJ1-2, the V gene TRBV7-8, with D perhaps matching TRBD1 (5 bases). CDR3 length: 14 residues. The germline V gene encodes CDR1 SGHVS and CDR2 FQNEAQ. Trimming removed 3 bases at V and 0 bases at J, with 8 bases between. The CDR3 DNA is TGTGCCAGCAGCTTGGAGGGACCTAACTATGGCTACACCTTC. This encodes CASSLEGPNYGYTF.